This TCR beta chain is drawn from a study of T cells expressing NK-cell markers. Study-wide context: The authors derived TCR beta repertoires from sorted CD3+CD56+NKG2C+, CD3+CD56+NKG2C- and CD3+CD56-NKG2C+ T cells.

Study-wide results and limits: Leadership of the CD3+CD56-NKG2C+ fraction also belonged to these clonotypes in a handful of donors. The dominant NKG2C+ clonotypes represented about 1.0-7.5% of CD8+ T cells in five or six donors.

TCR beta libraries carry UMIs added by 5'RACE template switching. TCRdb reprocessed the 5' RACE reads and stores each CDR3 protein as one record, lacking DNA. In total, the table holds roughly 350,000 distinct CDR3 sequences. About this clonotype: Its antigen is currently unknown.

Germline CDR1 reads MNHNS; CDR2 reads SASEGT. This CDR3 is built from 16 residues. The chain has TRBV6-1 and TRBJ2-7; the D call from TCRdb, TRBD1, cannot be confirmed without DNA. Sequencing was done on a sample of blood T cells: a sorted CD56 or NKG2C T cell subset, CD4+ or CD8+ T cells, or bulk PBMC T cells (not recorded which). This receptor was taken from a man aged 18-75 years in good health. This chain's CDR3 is CASSKKPGQLSYEQYF.